This T cell receptor (beta chain) was recorded in a study of CD8+CD57+ T cells in acquired aplastic anemia (dated by TCRdb to about 2018). With respect to the entire study: DNA extracted from sorted CD4+ and CD8+ cells had a mean of around 3 ug, with a range of roughly 0.19 to 27.4 ug. A CD8+CD57+ expansion meant a frequency higher than the mean frequency seen in healthy subjects.

This clonotype was detected many times. It has no known antigen specificity. Per-base qualities were not stored, and no clone one base away is much larger. Patients chosen for sequencing had shown expansion of CD8+CD57+ cells by flow cytometry. Every patient had severe acquired aplastic anemia, diagnosed using the International Study of Aplastic Anemia and Agranulocytosis and Camitta criteria. Patients had received no therapy at the time of blood sampling. TCR repertoires of sorted CD4+ and CD8+ blood T cells from severe aplastic anemia patients and healthy subjects were deep-sequenced in the study. Patients were enrolled in the USA under clinicaltrials.gov protocols 00001620, 01623167, 00001397, 00071045, 00081523 and 00961064. Ficoll-Paque density gradient centrifugation was used to isolate peripheral blood mononuclear cells. Before DNA extraction, CD4+ and CD8+ T cells were sorted with FACS or magnetic beads.

Overall study results and their limits: CD8+ Simpson's diversity did not differ significantly between patients and healthy controls (P=0.060). Around 31 CD8+ CDR3 sequences were shared between patients and controls but appeared highly expressed in patients and within their immunodominant clones.

Genomic DNA was used as template for profiling of TCR beta VDJ combinations and CDR3 sequences. An Illumina HiSeq 2000 was used for TCR repertoire sequencing. As for the authors' bioinformatics: Repertoires were assessed using TRBV/TRBJ rearrangement plots, CDR3 size and DJ length profiles, and Simpson's diversity index. Whichever DNA sequence was most abundant in the deep sequencing data was defined as the immunodominant clone. CDR3 amino acid sequences were screened for sharing across subjects and compared with published repertoires and the VDJdb database. TCRdb took the public reads, trimmed them with fastp at Q25, ran MiXCR for clone calling and kept in-frame beta chains. Rows are unified per CDR3 protein, each entry keeping the most common DNA and genes. The V and J calls and clone size are TCRdb's, not the authors'. The sample profile shows just over 450,000 distinct CDR3 sequences; around a third of them were found once. The top ten hold less than 1% of the sample.

Per the germline V gene (reference sequence), LNHDA is the CDR1 and SQIVND is the CDR2. Relative to germline, V is 3 bases shorter and J is 3 bases shorter, with 11 bases between their ends. There are 14 amino acids in the CDR3, from cysteine to phenylalanine inclusive. The kept DNA is CDR3 alone, 42 bases in frame from the first base. The receptor chain draws on TRBV19 and TRBJ1-1; no D segment can be confidently identified. The receptor comes from a human donor with aplastic anemia. The sample taken for sequencing was sorted CD4+, CD8+, or CD8+CD57+ T cells (not recorded which) from PBMCs. The base sequence is TGTGCCAGTAGTATCGAGATATCCGACACTGAAGCTTTCTTT. Its product reads: CASSIEISDTEAFF.